A selection of T cell receptor beta chains follows, all from one sample in a study of HIV-infected patients and healthy controls. TCRdb redid the calling of the 5' RACE reads with MiXCR, one entry per CDR3 protein. Counted here are 15,000 to 20,000 distinct CDR3 sequences, roughly 9% occurring once; the ten biggest clones make up roughly 7.1%. Input material: blood. The receptors were gathered from an adult in good health. The CDR3 runs from the conserved cysteine through the conserved F or W. The order of the fields is J gene, V gene, clone size, D gene, CDR3 protein, CDR3 DNA. A D gene is named only where the DNA matches it firmly. Some rows mark clone size as missing; the rest say once, few, many or name a class of expanded clone.

j_gene: TRBJ2-3; v_gene: TRBV2; abundance: medium-sized; d_gene: NA; CDR3aa: CASSRGETDTQYF; CDR3nt: TGTGCCAGCAGTCGCGGGGAGACAGATACGCAGTATTTT
j_gene: TRBJ2-3; v_gene: TRBV2; abundance: many; d_gene: TRBD2; CDR3aa: CASSDGLAGTDTQYF; CDR3nt: TGTGCCAGCAGTGACGGACTAGCGGGAACGGATACGCAGTATTTT
j_gene: TRBJ1-1; v_gene: TRBV7-2; abundance: NA; d_gene: NA; CDR3aa: CASSLSMGSTEAFF; CDR3nt: TGTGCCAGCAGCTTAAGTATGGGGAGCACTGAAGCTTTCTTT
j_gene: TRBJ2-5; v_gene: TRBV20-1; abundance: many; d_gene: TRBD1; CDR3aa: CSARTGGRETQYF; CDR3nt: TGCAGTGCAAGGACAGGGGGTAGGGAGACCCAGTACTTC
j_gene: TRBJ2-1; v_gene: TRBV6-1; abundance: many; d_gene: TRBD1; CDR3aa: CASSERDRALNEQFF; CDR3nt: TGTGCCAGCAGTGAACGGGACAGGGCCCTTAATGAGCAGTTCTTC
j_gene: TRBJ2-7; v_gene: TRBV6-2/TRBV6-3; abundance: many; d_gene: NA; CDR3aa: CASSYSNSAYEQYF; CDR3nt: TGTGCCAGCAGTTACTCGAATAGCGCCTACGAGCAGTACTTC
j_gene: TRBJ2-5; v_gene: TRBV7-8; abundance: many; d_gene: NA; CDR3aa: CASSLLQGRLQETQYF; CDR3nt: TGTGCCAGCAGCTTACTACAGGGGAGGCTGCAAGAGACCCAGTACTTC
j_gene: TRBJ2-7; v_gene: TRBV15; abundance: many; d_gene: TRBD2; CDR3aa: CATSRGLAEFMGMKYEQYF; CDR3nt: TGTGCCACCAGCAGAGGACTAGCGGAGTTCATGGGTATGAAGTACGAGCAGTACTTC
j_gene: TRBJ2-3; v_gene: TRBV7-8; abundance: medium-sized; d_gene: TRBD2; CDR3aa: CASSLGEAGVVSDTQYF; CDR3nt: TGTGCCAGCAGCTTAGGTGAAGCGGGAGTGGTATCAGATACGCAGTATTTT
j_gene: TRBJ2-1; v_gene: TRBV19; abundance: many; d_gene: NA; CDR3aa: CASSINRELSNNEQFF; CDR3nt: TGTGCCAGTAGTATCAACAGGGAGCTATCTAACAATGAGCAGTTCTTC
j_gene: TRBJ2-1; v_gene: TRBV27; abundance: medium-sized; d_gene: TRBD2; CDR3aa: CASRPLETSGVFF; CDR3nt: TGTGCCAGCCGTCCTCTTGAGACTAGCGGGGTCTTCTTC
j_gene: TRBJ2-7; v_gene: TRBV20-1; abundance: NA; d_gene: NA; CDR3aa: CSASAGTKTYEQYF; CDR3nt: TGCAGTGCCAGTGCCGGGACCAAAACCTACGAGCAGTACTTC
j_gene: TRBJ2-1; v_gene: TRBV7-9; abundance: many; d_gene: TRBD2; CDR3aa: CASSYLASGYYNEQFF; CDR3nt: TGTGCCAGCAGCTATCTCGCTAGCGGATACTACAATGAGCAGTTCTTC
j_gene: TRBJ2-3; v_gene: TRBV12-3/TRBV12-4; abundance: many; d_gene: NA; CDR3aa: CASSLNTDTQYF; CDR3nt: TGTGCCAGCAGTCTCAACACAGATACGCAGTATTTT
j_gene: TRBJ2-1; v_gene: TRBV24-1; abundance: few; d_gene: NA; CDR3aa: CATSEVDNEQFF; CDR3nt: TGTGCCACCAGTGAGGTTGACAATGAGCAGTTCTTC
j_gene: TRBJ2-7; v_gene: TRBV7-2; abundance: many; d_gene: NA; CDR3aa: CASSFERQSEQYF; CDR3nt: TGTGCCAGCAGCTTTGAACGGCAAAGCGAGCAGTACTTC
j_gene: TRBJ2-7; v_gene: TRBV6-5; abundance: many; d_gene: NA; CDR3aa: CASRGVTYEQYF; CDR3nt: TGTGCCAGCCGCGGGGTGACCTACGAGCAGTACTTC
j_gene: TRBJ2-7; v_gene: TRBV28; abundance: many; d_gene: TRBD1; CDR3aa: CASTLGGSEQYF; CDR3nt: TGTGCCAGCACCCTAGGGGGCAGCGAGCAGTACTTC
j_gene: TRBJ2-1; v_gene: TRBV27; abundance: many; d_gene: NA; CDR3aa: CASRREFAYNEQFF; CDR3nt: TGTGCCAGCAGAAGGGAATTCGCCTACAATGAGCAGTTCTTC
j_gene: TRBJ2-7; v_gene: TRBV11-2; abundance: many; d_gene: NA; CDR3aa: CASSLGQFYEQYF; CDR3nt: TGTGCCAGCAGCTTAGGGCAGTTCTACGAGCAGTACTTC
j_gene: TRBJ1-5; v_gene: TRBV28; abundance: few; d_gene: NA; CDR3aa: CAIREQGRNQPQHF; CDR3nt: TGTGCCATTCGGGAACAGGGACGCAATCAGCCCCAGCATTTT
j_gene: TRBJ2-5; v_gene: TRBV5-1; abundance: medium-sized; d_gene: TRBD2; CDR3aa: CASSFTGLARQETQYF; CDR3nt: TGCGCCAGCAGCTTTACGGGACTAGCGAGACAAGAGACCCAGTACTTC
j_gene: TRBJ1-1; v_gene: TRBV10-3; abundance: many; d_gene: NA; CDR3aa: CAISEVIPRGQNTEAFF; CDR3nt: TGTGCCATCAGTGAAGTAATTCCAAGGGGTCAGAACACTGAAGCTTTCTTT
j_gene: TRBJ2-2; v_gene: TRBV6-6; abundance: medium-sized; d_gene: NA; CDR3aa: CASRGVSTGELFF; CDR3nt: TGTGCCAGCAGAGGGGTCAGCACCGGGGAGCTGTTTTTT
j_gene: TRBJ1-3; v_gene: TRBV28; abundance: many; d_gene: NA; CDR3aa: CASGPLRTVSGNTIYF; CDR3nt: TGTGCCAGCGGGCCTCTGAGGACCGTCTCTGGAAACACCATATATTTT
j_gene: TRBJ2-1; v_gene: TRBV24-1; abundance: many; d_gene: NA; CDR3aa: CASSGIYNEQFF; CDR3nt: TGTGCCTCTTCCGGGATTTACAATGAGCAGTTCTTC
j_gene: TRBJ2-1; v_gene: TRBV7-9; abundance: medium-sized; d_gene: NA; CDR3aa: CASSWGPPPRNEQFF; CDR3nt: TGTGCCAGCAGCTGGGGACCTCCCCCCCGCAATGAGCAGTTCTTC
j_gene: TRBJ2-3; v_gene: TRBV7-9; abundance: many; d_gene: NA; CDR3aa: CASSLGGRVGADTQYF; CDR3nt: TGTGCCAGCAGCTTAGGAGGTAGAGTGGGAGCAGATACGCAGTATTTT
j_gene: TRBJ2-7; v_gene: TRBV2; abundance: many; d_gene: NA; CDR3aa: CASSEAGDPYEQYF; CDR3nt: TGTGCCAGCAGTGAAGCCGGGGATCCCTACGAGCAGTACTTC
j_gene: TRBJ2-2; v_gene: TRBV11-3; abundance: many; d_gene: TRBD2; CDR3aa: CASSSSGSWGGELFF; CDR3nt: TGTGCCAGCAGCTCAAGCGGGAGTTGGGGCGGGGAGCTGTTTTTT
j_gene: TRBJ2-1; v_gene: TRBV29-1; abundance: NA; d_gene: NA; CDR3aa: CSVVGAQTYNEQFF; CDR3nt: TGCAGCGTTGTTGGGGCCCAGACCTACAATGAGCAGTTCTTC
j_gene: TRBJ1-1; v_gene: TRBV20-1; abundance: few; d_gene: TRBD1; CDR3aa: CSARDSGGAAFLNTEAFF; CDR3nt: TGCAGTGCTAGAGATTCAGGGGGGGCCGCGTTCCTGAACACTGAAGCTTTCTTT
j_gene: TRBJ2-3; v_gene: TRBV28; abundance: many; d_gene: NA; CDR3aa: CASSIGGSRSTDTQYF; CDR3nt: TGTGCCAGCAGTATCGGGGGCAGCCGTAGCACAGATACGCAGTATTTT
j_gene: TRBJ2-3; v_gene: TRBV29-1; abundance: many; d_gene: NA; CDR3aa: CSATGIVGDTQYF; CDR3nt: TGCAGCGCTACAGGGATTGTCGGAGATACGCAGTATTTT
j_gene: TRBJ2-4; v_gene: TRBV19; abundance: many; d_gene: NA; CDR3aa: CASSIDSVAKNIQYF; CDR3nt: TGTGCCAGTAGTATCGACTCCGTGGCCAAAAACATTCAGTACTTC
j_gene: TRBJ2-2; v_gene: TRBV4-1; abundance: many; d_gene: NA; CDR3aa: CASSQFPGELFF; CDR3nt: TGCGCCAGCAGCCAGTTCCCCGGGGAGCTGTTTTTT
j_gene: TRBJ2-3; v_gene: TRBV7-2; abundance: NA; d_gene: NA; CDR3aa: CASSLIADTQYF; CDR3nt: TGTGCCAGCAGCTTAATAGCGGATACGCAGTATTTT
j_gene: TRBJ2-1; v_gene: TRBV6-5; abundance: NA; d_gene: TRBD1; CDR3aa: CASSYTDRGPYNEQFF; CDR3nt: TGTGCCAGCAGTTATACTGACAGGGGTCCCTACAATGAGCAGTTCTTC
j_gene: TRBJ2-1; v_gene: TRBV2; abundance: many; d_gene: NA; CDR3aa: CASSAQALLDEQFF; CDR3nt: TGTGCCAGCAGTGCTCAAGCCCTTCTCGATGAGCAGTTCTTC
j_gene: TRBJ2-1; v_gene: TRBV27; abundance: NA; d_gene: NA; CDR3aa: CASSSSGYNEQFF; CDR3nt: TGTGCCAGCAGTTCCAGCGGATACAATGAGCAGTTCTTC
j_gene: TRBJ2-1; v_gene: TRBV12-3/TRBV12-4; abundance: many; d_gene: NA; CDR3aa: CASSPRDPRNNEQFF; CDR3nt: TGTGCCAGCAGTCCGCGGGACCCAAGAAACAATGAGCAGTTCTTC
j_gene: TRBJ2-7; v_gene: TRBV20-1; abundance: many; d_gene: TRBD2; CDR3aa: CSARKGTSGSGEQYF; CDR3nt: TGCAGTGCTAGAAAGGGGACTAGCGGGAGTGGGGAGCAGTACTTC
j_gene: TRBJ2-3; v_gene: TRBV5-1; abundance: many; d_gene: TRBD1; CDR3aa: CASSPYPTGELLDTQYF; CDR3nt: TGCGCCAGCAGCCCGTACCCCACAGGGGAGCTTCTGGATACGCAGTATTTT
j_gene: TRBJ2-7; v_gene: TRBV5-1; abundance: few; d_gene: TRBD1; CDR3aa: CASTNSGQSYEQYF; CDR3nt: TGCGCCAGCACGAACTCGGGACAGAGTTACGAGCAGTACTTC